This T cell receptor beta chain appears in the sequencing data of a study of Tregs in tolerant kidney transplant recipients. Findings and limits, study-wide: No direct test of biological reproducibility was done here. In tolerant patients, donor-specific Tregs outgrew total Tregs, suggesting antigen-driven expansion.

Sequenced by immunoSEQ multiplex PCR; TCRdb stores in-frame clones only, minus some. The sample has about 81,000 clones, around 90% seen once; the top ten hold 1.6%. Germline assignment: CDR1 SEHNR and CDR2 FQNEAQ (reference sequence). This CDR3 is 16 amino acids long. The V end was cut by 5 bases, the J end by 1 base, with 17 bases between. Points on this clone: Antigen unknown.

Mixed chimerism was transient after nonmyeloablative marrow transplants from related graft donors. The clonotype comes from a human patient who received a combined kidney and bone marrow transplant. Some of these T cells may belong to the graft donor. The source was CD4+ T cells from blood (PBMCs), collected 24 months after the transplant. The chain recombines TRBV7-9 with TRBJ2-5; the D is unclear. CDR3 sequence reads: CASSPPLGRSQETQYF. The CDR3 nucleotides read TGTGCCAGCAGCCCACCCCTGGGCAGGTCCCAAGAGACCCAGTACTTC.